The rows below give T cell receptor beta chains drawn from one sample of a study of shared clonotypes between healthy human individuals. Measured with immunoSEQ multiplex PCR; TCRdb has only the in-frame clones, and not every one. In the table there are hundreds of thousands of clones, just over 90% of which are singletons. Material for sequencing was naive CD8+ T cells sorted from blood. Every receptor here comes from a young man in good health. CDR3s include the opening cysteine and the closing phenylalanine or tryptophan. D genes are given only for firm matches. Expanded clones are given a class, and other clones once, few, many or no size at all.

abundance	d_gene	v_gene	j_gene	CDR3aa
once	NA	TRBV29-1	TRBJ2-1	CSVGRGYNEQFF
NA	NA	TRBV7-9	TRBJ2-1	CASSLDQTGRYNEQFF
NA	NA	TRBV28	TRBJ2-7	CASSLIRQSTYEQYF
NA	TRBD2	TRBV5-5	TRBJ2-2	CASSPGTSGRALNTGELFF
NA	TRBD1	TRBV14	TRBJ1-3	CASSYGQGGNTIYF
NA	NA	TRBV6-5	TRBJ1-5	CASSPGGVGNQPQHF
NA	NA	TRBV6-5	TRBJ2-1	CASSAGVSYNEQFF
NA	NA	TRBV7-9	TRBJ2-2	CASRDKNTGELFF
NA	NA	TRBV6-6	TRBJ2-1	CASSSVGHGAEQFF
NA	TRBD2	TRBV7-2	TRBJ2-3	CASSPDQLAGETDTQYF
NA	NA	TRBV4-1	TRBJ2-7	CASSQRGFSARYEQYF
once	TRBD1	TRBV5-4	TRBJ2-3	CASSLVGTDTDTQYF
NA	TRBD1	TRBV7-9	TRBJ2-7	CASSLGTGISSYEQYF
NA	TRBD1	TRBV5-1	TRBJ2-7	CASSLEPGQPYEQYF
NA	TRBD1	TRBV30	TRBJ1-5	CAWSTGTGNQPQHF
NA	NA	TRBV15	TRBJ2-7	CATRELGSYEQYF
NA	TRBD1	TRBV7-9	TRBJ1-1	CASSYAGTGDTEAFF
NA	NA	TRBV27	TRBJ2-5	CASSKGAGYGETQYF
NA	TRBD1	TRBV28	TRBJ2-1	CASSLTGEGNEQFF
NA	TRBD1	TRBV6-1	TRBJ1-5	CASSEGQGPYSNQPQHF
NA	NA	TRBV27	TRBJ2-2	CASSLMGDTGELFF
NA	TRBD2	TRBV5-1	TRBJ2-1	CASSFPLAGGLDEQFF
NA	NA	TRBV28	TRBJ1-5	CASSLRLSPGQPQHF
few	TRBD1	TRBV13	TRBJ2-3	CASTLSRDRQNTQYF
NA	TRBD1	TRBV2	TRBJ1-3	CASSEGRGLGNTIYF
NA	TRBD1	TRBV28	TRBJ1-4	CASSEPGQGAANEKLFF
many	NA	TRBV28	TRBJ1-2	CAYGGYRGYTF
few	TRBD1	TRBV25-1	TRBJ1-4	CASSEFETRGLGEKLFF
NA	TRBD1	TRBV9	TRBJ1-4	CASSATGGAGQEKLFF
NA	TRBD1	TRBV27	TRBJ2-1	CASSTYRTGTMVNEQFF
NA	TRBD1	TRBV7-9	TRBJ2-1	CASSLAGQGGNEQFF
once	NA	TRBV11-2	TRBJ2-7	CASSLETAYEQYF
NA	NA	TRBV28	TRBJ2-7	CASSFLETGGFYEQYF
NA	NA	TRBV6-5	TRBJ1-1	CASSYYRVNTEAFF
NA	NA	TRBV6-6	TRBJ2-2	CASIAGPIGTGELFF
NA	TRBD2	TRBV29-1	TRBJ2-5	CSVEDLWDGLAGGTGWSQETQYF
NA	NA	TRBV9	TRBJ2-2	CASSPPLTGELFF
NA	NA	TRBV7-8	TRBJ1-6	CASSEDGFSPLHF
NA	TRBD2	TRBV7-2	TRBJ2-1	CASSFPRAGGNEQFF
few	TRBD2	TRBV2	TRBJ2-1	CASRGEGIDEQFF
NA	TRBD1	TRBV27	TRBJ2-5	CASSGQLDRQQETQYF
NA	TRBD2	TRBV29-1	TRBJ2-4	CSVEVGGIAKNIQYF
NA	NA	TRBV28	TRBJ2-3	CASVGGARGTDTQYF
NA	NA	TRBV7-9	TRBJ2-1	CASSLKGEQFF
NA	NA	TRBV30	TRBJ1-1	CAWSSIGSPNTEAFF
NA	NA	TRBV28	TRBJ2-7	CASSQPSIENDEQYF
NA	NA	TRBV27	TRBJ2-7	CASSLGGLRVEQYF
NA	NA	TRBV29-1	TRBJ2-5	CSVEVYRPEETQYF